The 21 T cell receptor beta chains presented below share a single source sample, sequenced in a study of vaccination effects on CD4 cells after COVID-19. Which antigens these TCRs recognize remains unknown. Sequencing followed a ViraFEST assay step that expanded antigen-specific CD4+ T cells with viral peptide pools. Culture lasted 10 days before CD4+ T cell isolation. Each participant was administered two doses of either the BNT162b2 or the mRNA-1273 vaccine. Here immunoSEQ multiplex PCR was the method, and the copy in TCRdb shows in-frame clones only, minus some. The sample has some 30,000 clones; 75% to 90% are singletons. Specimen: CD4+ T cells from PBMCs cultured with SARS-CoV-2 spike peptides, collected after COVID-19 vaccination. Source of these receptors: a human donor who received a COVID-19 vaccine. Some clones in this sample may be carry-over from other donors' samples.

The J gene is TRBJ2-1, the V gene TRBV19; D gene unclear. Per the germline V gene, CDR1 is LNHDA and CDR2 is SQIVND (reference sequence). This CDR3 has 12 residues. Trimming stripped 4 bases from V and 9 bases from J, with 10 bases between. The CDR3 nucleotides read TGTGCCAGTAGTAACCGGCTTCCTGAGCAGTTCTTC. It yields the protein CASSNRLPEQFF.

About this clone: Because the CDR3's place on the DNA is in doubt, the DNA is left out and the CDR3 is given as listed by TCRdb. This rearrangement joins TRBV5-1 to TRBJ2-3; TRBD2, the D gene given by the table, was not confirmed from the DNA. The germline CDR1 and CDR2 sequences are SGHRS and YFSETQ. The CDR3 adds up to 14 amino acids, both ends counted. The CDR3 reads CASSFGPGSDTQYF.

A word on this clone: Germline and junction disagree at one end, which may indicate a read error. The DNA of the CDR3 is TGCGCCAGAGTGTGGGCTGCCTTC. Encoded protein: CARVWAAF. The chain combines TRBV10-2 with TRBJ1-2; D gene uncertain. Germline CDR1 reads WSHSY; CDR2 reads SAAADI. The CDR3 contains 8 residues.

CDR3 nucleotide sequence: TGTGCCAGCAGTGTGAGACTAGTTAACACCGGGGAGCTGTTTTTT. It encodes CASSVRLVNTGELFF. V gene TRBV2 combines with J gene TRBJ2-2, with a possible D match to TRBD2 (6 bases). The CDR3 has 15 amino acids. CDR1 SNHLY and CDR2 FYNNEI come from the germline V gene. Trimming took off 4 bases at V and 2 bases at J, with 11 bases between the two ends.

The chain joins TRBV5-6 to TRBJ2-7; 9 nucleotides agree with TRBD1. J lost 6 bases, V lost 3 bases, and 13 bases had no gene match. There are 16 residues in the CDR3. Germline V gives CDR1 SGHDT, CDR2 YYEEEE. CDR3 region: CASSWGGTGTSGEQYV. CDR3 DNA sequence: TGTGCCAGCAGCTGGGGGGGGACAGGGACGTCTGGCGAGCAGTACGTC.

In this sample, this clone turned up once. The rearrangement joins TRBV11-3 to TRBJ2-3, with TRBD2 matching over 11 bases. This CDR3 has 15 residues. V lost 3 bases and J lost 3; bases outside the gene matches: 2. Germline loops: CDR1 SGHNT, CDR2 YENEEA. Here the CDR3 DNA reads TGTGCCAGCAGCTTGCTAGCGGGGGGAACAGATACGCAGTATTTT. It translates to CASSLLAGGTDTQYF.

The chain joins TRBV7-2 to TRBJ2-3; tentative D call: TRBD1 (5 bases). CDR3 length: 18 residues. Germline V gene sequence: CDR1 SGHTA, CDR2 FQGNSA. V gave up 3 bases and J gave up 2 bases, with 21 bases separating them. CDR3 in amino acids: CASSFRGPPLFVTDTQYF. The CDR3 DNA follows: TGTGCCAGCAGCTTTAGGGGCCCGCCTTTATTCGTCACAGATACGCAGTATTTT.

The CDR3 DNA is TGCGCCAGCAGCTTGGGGGGCCGCAATTCAGATTCACCCCTCCACTTT. It translates to CASSLGGRNSDSPLHF. This chain links TRBV5-1 with TRBJ1-6, with a tentative D call TRBD1 (5 bases). The V end was cut by 0 bases, the J end by 8 bases, with 15 bases between. This CDR3 contains 16 residues. The germline V gene encodes CDR1 SGHRS and CDR2 YFSETQ.

This chain connects TRBV5-1 to TRBJ2-7; the D gene is possibly TRBD1 (5 bases). CDR1 SGHRS and CDR2 YFSETQ come from the germline V gene. The CDR3 covers 14 residues. Between the trimmed V and J ends, which lost 5 bases and 6 bases, there was a span of 18 bases. Here the CDR3 reads CASSLSPDRSEQYV. In DNA form, the CDR3 reads TGCGCCAGCAGTCTTTCCCCCGACAGAAGCGAGCAGTACGTC.

The V and J genes are TRBV5-1 and TRBJ2-7, with 8 nucleotides matching TRBD2. V lost 0 bases to trimming and J lost 5 bases; unmatched junction nucleotides: 10. Germline values: CDR1 SGHRS, CDR2 YFSETQ. This CDR3 region has 16 residues. The CDR3 DNA reads as TGCGCCAGCAGCTTGGGTATCGGGGGGGGGCGAAACGAGCAGTACGTC. As protein: CASSLGIGGGRNEQYV.

The table lists this clone with a count of one. The chain links TRBV6-5 to TRBJ2-2; D is possibly TRBD1 or TRBD2 (5 bases each). This CDR3 region has 13 residues. The V end was cut by 5 bases, the J end by 6 bases, with 10 bases between. Germline V gene sequence: CDR1 MNHEY, CDR2 SVGAGI. The DNA for the CDR3 is TGTGCCAGCAGTACCATGGGGGCCGGGGAGCTGTTTTTT. It is translated as CASSTMGAGELFF.

This chain uses TRBV28 with TRBJ2-5; a possible D gene is TRBD2 (6 bases). Trimming took 8 bases from V and 4 from J, leaving 14 bases between them. Germline-derived CDR1 and CDR2 are MDHEN and SYDVKM. The CDR3 totals 13 residues. CDR3 coding DNA: TGTGCCAGCGAGCGGGCCGCACGAGAGACCCAGTACTTC. Translating gives CASERAARETQYF.

This clone was observed a few times. CDR3 protein: CASRPRQGDEQYV. The CDR3 nucleotides are TGTGCCAGCAGACCCCGACAGGGTGACGAGCAGTACGTC. The chain employs TRBV6-5 and TRBJ2-7; TRBD1 matches 7 bases. Per the germline V gene, CDR1 is MNHEY and CDR2 is SVGAGI. Unmatched junction bases numbered 7, after V lost 6 bases and J lost 5 bases. The CDR3 sequence is 13 residues long.

This clone was seen a single time. This chain uses TRBV7-2 with TRBJ2-1; 9 bases agree with TRBD2. Losses at the gene ends were 2 bases for V and 8 bases for J; bases not matched to a gene: 7. The CDR3 consists of 15 residues. CDR1 is SGHTA, CDR2 FQGNSA, per germline. Written as DNA, the CDR3 is TGTGCCAGCAGCTTACGGCGGGGGGGCCTCGATGAGCAGTTCTTC. This encodes CASSLRRGGLDEQFF.

This clone was detected a few times. V is TRBV5-1 and J is TRBJ1-6; TRBD1 matches 8 bases. The V gene end was trimmed by 0 bases and the J gene end by 7 bases; junction bases not matched to a gene: 3. This CDR3 region has 15 residues. The germline CDR1 and CDR2 sequences are SGHRS and YFSETQ. This CDR3 reads CASSLGQGTNSPLHF. The CDR3 DNA reads TGCGCCAGCAGCTTGGGACAGGGGACAAATTCACCCCTCCACTTT.

The chain is built from TRBV25-1 and TRBJ2-3; the D is unclear. Germline values: CDR1 MGHDK, CDR2 SYGVNS. This CDR3 is 15 amino acids long. V was cut by 0 bases and J by 0 bases, with 7 bases left in between. The CDR3 sequence is CASSEYAPSTDTQYF. The CDR3 coding sequence is TGTGCCAGCAGTGAATATGCTCCTAGCACAGATACGCAGTATTTT.

The chain carries TRBV2 and TRBJ2-7; 8 positions match TRBD1. The V and J ends lost 0 bases and 7 bases, in that order; junction bases with no gene match: 2. This CDR3 is built from 13 residues. Germline CDR1 SNHLY, CDR2 FYNNEI. The CDR3 loop is CASSEARQGEQYV. DNA for the CDR3: TGTGCCAGCAGTGAAGCGCGACAGGGGGAGCAGTACGTC.

This clone has just one count. The CDR3 DNA sequence: TGTGCCAGTAGTATCGCGGGTGCAACTAATGAAAAACTGTTTTTT. It specifies CASSIAGATNEKLFF. The chain carries TRBV19 and TRBJ1-4; D is undetermined. Germline assignment: CDR1 LNHDA and CDR2 SQIVND (reference sequence). The V and J ends lost 3 bases and 0 bases respectively, with 8 bases between them. This CDR3 is built from 15 residues.

The chain uses TRBV9 and TRBJ2-1, with a tentative D call TRBD2 (7 bases). Trimming cost V 0 bases and J 1 base, with 14 bases left between them. Germline V gives CDR1 SGDLS, CDR2 YYNGEE. CDR3 length equals 17 residues. The CDR3 loop is CASSVGGAGVSYNEQFF. The CDR3 coding sequence is TGTGCCAGCAGCGTAGGGGGGGCGGGGGTTTCCTACAATGAGCAGTTCTTC.

This clone has a single count. The rearrangement joins TRBV29-1 to TRBJ1-4; the D is unclear. In germline, CDR1 is SQVTM, CDR2 ANQGSEA. The CDR3 runs to 14 residues. V gave up 6 bases and J gave up 7 bases, with 18 bases separating them. CDR3: CSVSGSLKGEKLFF. CDR3 in DNA: TGCAGCGTCAGCGGGTCCCTGAAGGGTGAAAAACTGTTTTTT.

The chain uses TRBV29-1 and TRBJ2-7, with 10 bases matching TRBD2. The CDR3 is made up of 13 amino acids. V was clipped by 5 bases and J by 5 bases; unmatched bases: 6. Per germline, CDR1 SQVTM and CDR2 ANQGSEA. CDR3 sequence (DNA): TGCAGCGTTAGAGCAGCGGGGGGGGACGAGCAGTACGTC. Protein product: CSVRAAGGDEQYV.